This note documents a single T cell receptor (beta chain) sequence. This sample is part of a study of T-cell reconstitution after alpha-beta-depleted transplantation in children. A TCRbeta library incorporating unique molecular identifiers was prepared. TCRdb redid the calling of the PCR reads with MiXCR, one entry per CDR3 protein. The data show approximately 1,000,000 distinct CDR3 sequences, with roughly 29% seen just once and 28% held by the top ten. Germline lookup yields CDR1 DFQATT and CDR2 SNEGSKA (reference sequence). Trimming took 1 base from V and 0 from J; bases not matched to a gene: 6. The CDR3 has 18 amino acids.

This clonotype originated in a boy in the first two years of life who had a stem cell transplant for SCID, so the T cells may come from the graft donor. The input for sequencing was PBMCs, mostly from graft donor cells, taken 360 days after TCRalphabeta/CD19-depleted stem cell transplant. The gene calls are TRBV20-1 and TRBJ2-2, with 12 bases lining up with TRBD2. The CDR3 nucleotides read TGCAGTGCTAGAGTATTTCCTAGCGGGGGGGCGAACACCGGGGAGCTGTTTTTT. It encodes CSARVFPSGGANTGELFF.